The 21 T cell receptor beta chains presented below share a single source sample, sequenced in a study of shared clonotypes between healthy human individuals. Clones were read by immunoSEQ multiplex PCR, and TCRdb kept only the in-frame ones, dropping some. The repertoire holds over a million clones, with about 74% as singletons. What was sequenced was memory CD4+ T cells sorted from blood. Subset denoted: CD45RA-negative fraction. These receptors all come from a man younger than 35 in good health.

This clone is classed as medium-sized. The CDR3 bases are TGCGCCAGCAGCCCCCCGGGGACCGAGGCTAACTATGGCTACACCTTC. It translates to CASSPPGTEANYGYTF. This chain links TRBV4-1 with TRBJ1-2; D perhaps matches TRBD1 (5 bases). Germline CDR1 MGHRA, CDR2 YSYEKL. This CDR3 region has 16 residues. Trimming removed 4 bases from V and 0 bases from J, with 15 bases in between.

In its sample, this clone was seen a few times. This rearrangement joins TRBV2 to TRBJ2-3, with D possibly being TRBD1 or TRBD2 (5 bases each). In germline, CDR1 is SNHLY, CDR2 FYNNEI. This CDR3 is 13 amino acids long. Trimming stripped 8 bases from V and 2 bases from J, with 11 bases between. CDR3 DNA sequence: TGTGCCAGCTTGGGACGCCCCACAGATACGCAGTATTTT. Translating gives CASLGRPTDTQYF.

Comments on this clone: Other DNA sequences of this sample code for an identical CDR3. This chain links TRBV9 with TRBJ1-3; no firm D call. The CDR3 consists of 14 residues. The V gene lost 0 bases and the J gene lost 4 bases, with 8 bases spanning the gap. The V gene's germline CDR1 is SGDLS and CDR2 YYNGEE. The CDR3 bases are TGTGCCAGCAGCGTAGCCCTCGGGGGAAACACCATATATTTT. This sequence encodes CASSVALGGNTIYF.

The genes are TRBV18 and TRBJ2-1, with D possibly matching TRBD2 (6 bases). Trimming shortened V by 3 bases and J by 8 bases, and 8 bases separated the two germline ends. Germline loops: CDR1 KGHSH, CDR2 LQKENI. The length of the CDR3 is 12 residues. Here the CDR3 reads CASSPVADEQFF. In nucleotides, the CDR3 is TGTGCCAGCTCACCGGTAGCGGATGAGCAGTTCTTC.

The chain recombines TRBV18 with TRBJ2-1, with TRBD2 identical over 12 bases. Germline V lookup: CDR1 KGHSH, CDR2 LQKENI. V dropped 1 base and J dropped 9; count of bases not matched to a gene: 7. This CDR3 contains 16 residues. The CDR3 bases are TGTGCCAGCTCACCACAAACTAGCGGGGGGCGCGCTGAGCAGTTCTTC. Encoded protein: CASSPQTSGGRAEQFF.

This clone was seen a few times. CDR3 bases: TGTGCCAGCAGTGAAGCAGGGGCACCCCGGGGGACCCAGTACTTC. Amino acids: CASSEAGAPRGTQYF. V gene TRBV2 combines with J gene TRBJ2-5; D is perhaps TRBD1 or TRBD2 (5 bases each). Germline CDR1 is SNHLY and CDR2 is FYNNEI. V lost 0 bases and J lost 7, with 15 bases in between. The CDR3 length is 15 residues.

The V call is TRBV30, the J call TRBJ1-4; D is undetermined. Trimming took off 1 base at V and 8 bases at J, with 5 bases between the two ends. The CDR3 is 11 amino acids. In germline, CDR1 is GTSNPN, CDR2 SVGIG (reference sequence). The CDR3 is CAWSDREKLFF. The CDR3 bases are TGTGCCTGGAGTGACCGAGAAAAACTGTTTTTT.

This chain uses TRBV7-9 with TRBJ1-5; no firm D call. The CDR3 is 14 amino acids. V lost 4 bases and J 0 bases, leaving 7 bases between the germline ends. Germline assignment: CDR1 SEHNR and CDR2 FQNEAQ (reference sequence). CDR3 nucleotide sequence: TGTGCCAGCAGCTCACAGATTAGCAATCAGCCCCAGCATTTT. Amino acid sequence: CASSSQISNQPQHF.

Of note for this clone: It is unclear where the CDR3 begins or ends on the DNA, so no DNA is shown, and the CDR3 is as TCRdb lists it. The CDR3 region is CASSLAFLWTSGRTDTQYF. The chain combines TRBV7-8 with TRBJ2-3; the DNA was not compared with TRBD2, the D call given in the table. Including both end residues, the CDR3 is 19 amino acids long. Germline CDR1 SGHVS, CDR2 FQNEAQ.

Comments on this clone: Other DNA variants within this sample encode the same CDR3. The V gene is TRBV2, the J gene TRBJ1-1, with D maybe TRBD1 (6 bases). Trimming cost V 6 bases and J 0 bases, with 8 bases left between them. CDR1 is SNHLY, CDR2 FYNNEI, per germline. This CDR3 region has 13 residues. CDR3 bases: TGTGCCAGCAGACAGGGACTGAACACTGAAGCTTTCTTT. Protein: CASRQGLNTEAFF.

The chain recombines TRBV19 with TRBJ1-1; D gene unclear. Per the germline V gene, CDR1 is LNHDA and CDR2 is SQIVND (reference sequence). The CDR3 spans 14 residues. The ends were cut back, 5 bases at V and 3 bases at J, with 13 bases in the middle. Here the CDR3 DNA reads TGTGCCAGTAGTCTTATAGGGTCGTACACTGAAGCTTTCTTT. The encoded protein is CASSLIGSYTEAFF. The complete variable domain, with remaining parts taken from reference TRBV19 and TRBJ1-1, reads DGGITQSPKYLFRKEGQNVTLSCEQNLNHDAMYWYRQDPGQGLRLIYYSQIVNDFQKGDIAEGYSVSREKKESFPLTVTSAQKNPTAFYLCASSLIGSYTEAFFGQGTRLTVV.

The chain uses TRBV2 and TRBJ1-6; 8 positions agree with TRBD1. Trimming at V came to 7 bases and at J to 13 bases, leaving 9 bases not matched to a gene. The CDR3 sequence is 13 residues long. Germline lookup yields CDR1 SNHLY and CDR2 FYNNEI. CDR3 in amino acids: CASTGTGSSPLHF. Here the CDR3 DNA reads TGTGCCAGCACTGGGACAGGTTCATCCCCCCTCCACTTT.

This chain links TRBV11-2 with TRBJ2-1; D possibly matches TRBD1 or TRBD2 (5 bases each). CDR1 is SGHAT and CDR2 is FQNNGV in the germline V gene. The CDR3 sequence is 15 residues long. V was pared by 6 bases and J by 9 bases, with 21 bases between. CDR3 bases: TGTGCCAGCAGTGCAGGGAGTAGTGGCTTAAGTGAGCAGTTCTTC. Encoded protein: CASSAGSSGLSEQFF. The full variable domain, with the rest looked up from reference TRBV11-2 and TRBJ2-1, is EAGVAQSPRYKIIEKRQSVAFWCNPISGHATLYWYQQILGQGPKLLIQFQNNGVVDDSQLPKDRFSAERLKGVDSTLKIQPAKLEDSAVYLCASSAGSSGLSEQFFGPGTRLTVL.

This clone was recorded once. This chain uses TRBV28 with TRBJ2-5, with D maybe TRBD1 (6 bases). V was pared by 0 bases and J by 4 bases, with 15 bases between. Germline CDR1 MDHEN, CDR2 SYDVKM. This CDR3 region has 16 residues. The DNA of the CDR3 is TGTGCCAGCAGTTTATGGGGATCTAAGGGGGTAGAGACCCAGTACTTC. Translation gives CASSLWGSKGVETQYF.

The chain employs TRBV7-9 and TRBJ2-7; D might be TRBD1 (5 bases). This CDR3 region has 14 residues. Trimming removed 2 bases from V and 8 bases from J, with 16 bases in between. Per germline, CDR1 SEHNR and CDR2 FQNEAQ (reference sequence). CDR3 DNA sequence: TGTGCCAGCAGCTTAAGTCAAACAGGCCATCAGCAGTACTTC. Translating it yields CASSLSQTGHQQYF.

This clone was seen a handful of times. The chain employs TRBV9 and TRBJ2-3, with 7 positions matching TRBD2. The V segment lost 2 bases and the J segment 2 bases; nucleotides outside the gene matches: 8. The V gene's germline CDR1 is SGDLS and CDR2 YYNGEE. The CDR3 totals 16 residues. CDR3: CASSVQGAGTTDTQYF. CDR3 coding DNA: TGTGCCAGCAGCGTCCAGGGAGCGGGAACCACAGATACGCAGTATTTT.

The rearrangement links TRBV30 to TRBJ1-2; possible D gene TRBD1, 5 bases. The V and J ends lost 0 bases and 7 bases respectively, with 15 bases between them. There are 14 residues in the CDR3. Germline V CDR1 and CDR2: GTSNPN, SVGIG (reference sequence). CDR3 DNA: TGTGCCTGGAGTGTAGTAGGGGCGGAGGGTGGCTACACCTTC. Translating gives CAWSVVGAEGGYTF.

CDR3 DNA: TGTGCCAGCAGCGGGCTATCAGTCGGCTACGAGCAGTACTTC. Translating gives CASSGLSVGYEQYF. V and J are TRBV2 and TRBJ2-7; D is unresolved. The CDR3 spans 14 residues. The germline gives CDR1 SNHLY, CDR2 FYNNEI. V was shortened by 6 bases and J by 3 bases, with 15 bases between the two germline ends.

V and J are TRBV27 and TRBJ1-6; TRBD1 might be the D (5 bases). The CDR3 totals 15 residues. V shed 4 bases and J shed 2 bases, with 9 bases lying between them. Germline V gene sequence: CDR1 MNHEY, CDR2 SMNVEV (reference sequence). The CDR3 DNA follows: TGTGCCAGCAGTTCTCCGGGACCCTATAATTCACCCCTCCACTTT. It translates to CASSSPGPYNSPLHF.

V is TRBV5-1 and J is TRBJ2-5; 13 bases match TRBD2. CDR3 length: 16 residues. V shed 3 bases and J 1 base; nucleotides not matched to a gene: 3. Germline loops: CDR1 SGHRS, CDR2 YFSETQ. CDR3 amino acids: CASSSRLAGGQETQYF. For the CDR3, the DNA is TGCGCCAGCAGCTCCCGACTAGCGGGGGGCCAAGAGACCCAGTACTTC. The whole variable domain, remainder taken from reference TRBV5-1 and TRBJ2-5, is KAGVTQTPRYLIKTRGQQVTLSCSPISGHRSVSWYQQTPGQGLQFLFEYFSETQRNKGNFPGRFSGRQFSNSRSEMNVSTLELGDSALYLCASSSRLAGGQETQYFGPGTRLLVL.

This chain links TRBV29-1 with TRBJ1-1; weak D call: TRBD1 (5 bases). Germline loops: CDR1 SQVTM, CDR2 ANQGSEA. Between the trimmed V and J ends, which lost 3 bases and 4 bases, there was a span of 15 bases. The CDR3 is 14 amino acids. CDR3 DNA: TGCAGCGTTGACAAGGGAGGGGTGGGCACTGAAGCTTTCTTT. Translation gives CSVDKGGVGTEAFF.